The 18 T cell receptor beta chains in this list originate from one sample, sequenced in a study of control samples from healthy donors and cancer patients. Profiling relied on immunoSEQ multiplex PCR, and the TCRdb table lists in-frame clones only, not all of them. This sample has fewer than 30,000 clones, with around 87% found just once. Material for sequencing was PBMCs. These receptor sequences come from a woman in her thirties or forties with lung cancer.

This chain connects TRBV7-3 to TRBJ2-5; D is possibly TRBD1 (6 bases). V lost 5 bases and J lost 2, with 9 bases in between. Germline CDR1 reads SGHTA; CDR2 reads FQGTGA. This CDR3 spans 13 amino acids. CDR3 in DNA: TGTGCCAGCAGCCAGGGGTGGCAAGAGACCCAGTACTTC. This gives the protein CASSQGWQETQYF.

The CDR3 sequence is CASSPVRADGYTF. The CDR3 DNA reads as TGCGCCAGCAGCCCGGTCAGGGCGGATGGCTACACCTTC. The chain links TRBV5-1 to TRBJ1-2, with D possibly matching TRBD1 (5 bases). Trimming stripped 4 bases from V and 6 bases from J, with 13 bases between. Germline CDR1 reads SGHRS; CDR2 reads YFSETQ. CDR3 size: 13 residues.

The chain carries TRBV7-2 and TRBJ1-1, with a possible D match to TRBD1 (6 bases). The V gene lost 3 bases and the J gene lost 3 bases, with 11 bases spanning the gap. This CDR3 is built from 14 residues. Germline CDR1 and CDR2: SGHTA and FQGNSA. The CDR3 is CASSFSRTDTEAFF. CDR3 sequence (DNA): TGTGCCAGCAGCTTCTCGAGGACAGACACTGAAGCTTTCTTT.

The chain joins TRBV7-7 to TRBJ2-2; 11 bases agree with TRBD2. The CDR3 extends over 18 amino acids. Germline CDR1 SSHAT, CDR2 FNYEAQ (reference sequence). V trimming: 0 bases; J trimming: 3 bases; junction bases outside the gene matches: 6. In nucleotides, the CDR3 is TGTGCCAGCAGCTTAGCAATAGCGGGGGGGCTCGACACCGGGGAGCTGTTTTTT. Its protein product is CASSLAIAGGLDTGELFF.

V is TRBV14 and J is TRBJ1-1; D gene uncertain. This CDR3 contains 15 residues. Trimming pared 4 bases from V and 1 base from J, leaving 13 bases between. The germline gives CDR1 SGHDN, CDR2 FVKESK. The CDR3 DNA sequence: TGTGCCAGCAGCCCAAGACGGGTAGGGAACACTGAAGCTTTCTTT. Translated, it gives CASSPRRVGNTEAFF.

This chain uses TRBV28 with TRBJ2-7; D is unclear. In germline, CDR1 is MDHEN, CDR2 SYDVKM. The CDR3 runs 13 residues. Trimming removed 6 bases at V and 0 bases at J, with 9 bases between. CDR3 bases: TGTGCCAGCAGATCCGGGCCCTCCTACGAGCAGTACTTC. This encodes CASRSGPSYEQYF.

The genes are TRBV5-1 and TRBJ1-2; 7 positions match TRBD1. Trimming cost V 4 bases and J 2 bases; bases outside gene matches: 5. This CDR3 comprises 14 residues. Germline V gene lookup returns CDR1 SGHRS and CDR2 YFSETQ. The CDR3 bases are TGCGCCAGCAGCCCCCAGGGACAGAACTATGGCTACACCTTC. Protein: CASSPQGQNYGYTF.

The chain carries TRBV6-2 or TRBV6-3 and TRBJ2-1; weak D call: TRBD2 (6 bases). The CDR3 extends over 13 amino acids. Trimming took 2 bases from V and 6 from J, leaving 8 bases between them. Germline lookup yields CDR1 MNHEY and CDR2 SVGEGT. CDR3 in amino acids: CASSYRDFNEQFF. The CDR3 nucleotides are TGTGCCAGCAGTTACCGGGACTTCAATGAGCAGTTCTTC.

This clone was picked up a small number of times. The chain links TRBV2 to TRBJ1-5; D is perhaps TRBD1 (5 bases). The V gene's germline CDR1 is SNHLY and CDR2 FYNNEI. This CDR3 has 13 amino acids. The germline V and J ends were trimmed by 4 bases and 1 base, with 5 bases remaining between them. DNA of the CDR3: TGTGCCAGCAGTGGGGGGAGCAATCAGCCCCAGCATTTT. Protein sequence: CASSGGSNQPQHF.

This clone was observed a single time. The chain is built from TRBV11-1 and TRBJ2-3, with a tentative D call TRBD2 (7 bases). V lost 5 bases to trimming and J lost 2 bases, with 14 bases between them. This CDR3 region has 15 residues. CDR1 SGHAT and CDR2 FQDESV come from the germline V gene (reference sequence). The CDR3 coding sequence is TGTGCCAGCAGCCCCAGGCGGGGGCCCACAGATACGCAGTATTTT. It is translated as CASSPRRGPTDTQYF.

The genes are TRBV6-2 or TRBV6-3 and TRBJ2-3, with D unclear. Germline V lookup: CDR1 MNHEY, CDR2 SVGEGT. The CDR3 consists of 12 residues. V lost 6 bases, J lost 8 bases, and 12 bases lay in between. Written as DNA, the CDR3 is TGTGCCAGCAGCCCAGACTGGGTTACGCAGTATTTT. Translating gives CASSPDWVTQYF.

The CDR3 DNA sequence: TGTGCCAGCAGTTTAGGGACAGGTCTCACCGAAGCTTTCTTT. Protein: CASSLGTGLTEAFF. The gene calls are TRBV6-5 and TRBJ1-1; 8 positions agree with TRBD1. The V and J ends lost 4 bases and 8 bases, in that order; junction bases with no gene match: 9. The CDR3 is 14 amino acids. CDR1 is MNHEY, CDR2 SVGAGI, per germline.

The chain combines TRBV28 with TRBJ2-3; 8 nucleotides align to TRBD1. CDR3 size: 15 residues. Per the germline V gene, CDR1 is MDHEN and CDR2 is SYDVKM. J was trimmed by 2 bases and V by 5 bases; bases with no gene match: 6. CDR3 region: CASSPGQGHTDTQYF. The CDR3 nucleotides are TGTGCCAGCAGTCCAGGACAGGGACACACAGATACGCAGTATTTT.

This sequence joins TRBV5-6 and TRBJ2-2, with D maybe TRBD2 (5 bases). The germline V gene has CDR1 SGHDT and CDR2 YYEEEE. The CDR3 is 14 residues long. Trimming took off 2 bases at V and 3 bases at J, with 8 bases between the two ends. Here the CDR3 reads CASSFLGDTGELFF. CDR3 in DNA: TGTGCCAGCAGCTTCTTGGGAGACACCGGGGAGCTGTTTTTT. The whole variable domain, filled in from reference TRBV5-6 and TRBJ2-2, reads DAGVTQSPTHLIKTRGQQVTLRCSPKSGHDTVSWYQQALGQGPQFIFQYYEEEERQRGNFPDRFSGHQFPNYSSELNVNALLLGDSALYLCASSFLGDTGELFFGEGSRLTVL.

The gene calls are TRBV18 and TRBJ1-1, with no clear D. The CDR3 spans 13 residues. The V end was cut by 2 bases, the J end by 4 bases, with 8 bases between. Germline V CDR1 and CDR2: KGHSH, LQKENI. The CDR3 reads CASSPAKSTEAFF. As DNA, the CDR3 is TGTGCCAGCTCACCAGCCAAGTCCACTGAAGCTTTCTTT.

This sequence joins TRBV7-2 and TRBJ2-3; no firm D call. CDR1 and CDR2 from the germline V gene are SGHTA and FQGNSA. The germline V and J ends were trimmed by 3 bases and 3 bases, with 1 base remaining between them. There are 11 residues in the CDR3. The CDR3 region is CASSLTDTQYF. The CDR3 DNA sequence: TGTGCCAGCAGCTTGACAGATACGCAGTATTTT.

This clone was counted between two and nine times. CDR3 loop: CASRDRGYGYTF. CDR3 sequence (DNA): TGTGCCAGCAGAGACAGGGGCTATGGCTACACCTTC. V usage is TRBV6-5 and J usage is TRBJ1-2; 8 bases match TRBD1. Per germline, CDR1 MNHEY and CDR2 SVGAGI. The CDR3 sequence is 12 residues long. V shed 6 bases and J 4 bases; nucleotides not matched to a gene: 1.

The rearrangement links TRBV27 to TRBJ1-1; 8 bases align to TRBD1. The CDR3 extends over 15 amino acids. With 1 base clipped from V and 6 bases from J, the junction kept 7 bases outside the gene matches. In germline, CDR1 is MNHEY, CDR2 SMNVEV (reference sequence). CDR3 sequence: CASSLLGRDRPEAFF. DNA of the CDR3: TGTGCCAGCAGTTTATTGGGCAGGGACAGGCCTGAAGCTTTCTTT.